This T cell receptor beta chain derives from a study of cytomegalovirus exposure and HLA in healthy donors. As for the study in general: A prior analysis found 90 million to 120 million unique TCR beta sequences from some 200 million T cells.

V lost 3 bases and J lost 5; bases outside the gene matches: 9. The CDR3 has 16 amino acids. PCR primers comprised 60 Vbeta and 13 Jbeta primers. Libraries were prepared by immunoSEQ multiplex PCR; TCRdb keeps only in-frame clonotypes and omits some of them. The data hold approximately 88,000 clones, with 80% observed a single time. Sequenced input: PBMCs. This receptor was identified in a man younger than 30 in good health and CMV-seronegative. The chain joins TRBV5-3 to TRBJ1-5; 9 nucleotides line up with TRBD1. TRBV5-3 is an open reading frame whose function is uncertain. The CDR3 coding sequence is TGTGCCAGAAGCTGGCCCGAATGGACAGGGGATCAGCCCCAGCATTTT. As protein: CARSWPEWTGDQPQHF.